This T cell receptor (beta chain) was found in a study of post-analysis software for immune sequencing data. There are a few counts of this clonotype. Its antigen remains unknown. The junction shows a germline mismatch at one end, possibly a read error. Findings of the study overall: When patients were compared with controls, about five TRBV segments were more frequent, TRBV5-6, TRBV5-1 and TRBV20-1 among them. Clustering by F measure revealed strong co-clustering among samples prepared together in one batch. Multiple sclerosis patients had significantly lower normalized Chao1 diversity than controls.

Unique molecular identifiers were carried by the TCR beta cDNA libraries. Roughly 0.5 million cDNA molecules were obtained from roughly 0.93 to 9.6 million T cells. TCRdb re-called the PCR reads with MiXCR, one entry per CDR3 protein. Among approximately 690,000 distinct CDR3 sequences listed, 59% were seen once. Germline V gene data show CDR1 as DFQATT and CDR2 as SNEGSKA (reference sequence). This CDR3 contains 13 residues. Material for sequencing was blood. The chain carries TRBV20-1 and TRBJ2-3; D possibly corresponds to TRBD2 (5 bases). The receptor was isolated from a girl aged 2 to 9 with multiple sclerosis. This CDR3 is CSAEDALSDTQYF. The CDR3 region has the DNA TGCAGTGCGGAGGACGCCCTATCAGACACGCAGTATTTT.